A selection of T cell receptor beta chains follows, all from one sample in a study of CD8+ T cells in alopecia areata. Sequencing used immunoSEQ multiplex PCR; TCRdb keeps in-frame clones, though not all of them. The table has roughly 170,000 clones, 50% to 60% seen once. The sample here was CD4+ T cells sorted from blood, taken at week 0. The origin of the receptors is a human donor with alopecia areata. CDR3s include the opening cysteine and the closing phenylalanine or tryptophan. The order of the fields is clone size, V gene, J gene, D gene, CDR3 DNA, CDR3 protein. The D gene is left open where the match is weak. Only part of the rows carry a size: once, few, many, or a class if the clone is expanded.

-,TRBV29-1,TRBJ2-7,-,TGCAGCGTTGCGGGGATCGCCTACGAGCAGTACTTC,CSVAGIAYEQYF
-,TRBV29-1,TRBJ2-2,TRBD1,TGCAGCGTTACAGGGGACGGCGGGGAGCTGTTTTTT,CSVTGDGGELFF
-,TRBV14,TRBJ1-6,TRBD1,TGTGCCAGCAGCCGGACAGGGAATAATTCACCCCTCCACTTT,CASSRTGNNSPLHF
-,TRBV30,TRBJ1-1,-,TGTGCCTGGAGTGATATGAACACTGAAGCTTTCTTT,CAWSDMNTEAFF
-,TRBV23-1,TRBJ1-4,-,TGCGCCAGCAGTCAACGGGGGTCTCGGCAGGGTTATGAAAAACTGTTTTTT,CASSQRGSRQGYEKLFF
-,TRBV30,TRBJ1-1,-,TGTGCCTGGCAAGAGAACACTGAAGCTTTCTTT,CAWQENTEAFF
-,TRBV20-1,TRBJ2-1,-,TGCAGTGCTAGAGACCACCATGAGCAGTTCTTC,CSARDHHEQFF
-,TRBV2,TRBJ2-5,TRBD2,TGTGCCAGCAAATGGGGGGGGTTGGAAGAGACCCAGTACTTC,CASKWGGLEETQYF
-,TRBV18,TRBJ1-2,-,TGTGCCAGCTCACCACGGGGCAGCTATGGCTACACCTTC,CASSPRGSYGYTF
once,TRBV27,TRBJ1-6,TRBD1,TGTGCCAGCAGTTCCTGGGGGACAGGGGGCAATTCACCCCTCCACTTT,CASSSWGTGGNSPLHF
few,TRBV30,TRBJ1-4,-,TGTGCCTGGTCCCTAAAAGAGGGAAAACTGTTTTTT,CAWSLKEGKLFF
few,TRBV29-1,TRBJ2-1,-,TGCAGCGCCCGAAAGGCTGGACCTGAGCAGTTCTTC,CSARKAGPEQFF
-,TRBV19,TRBJ1-1,-,TGTGCCAGTAGTATAGAATGGGGGAACACTGAAGCTTTCTTT,CASSIEWGNTEAFF
-,TRBV25-1,TRBJ1-5,-,TGTGCCAGCAGTGATTGGGGGACAACGTGGCATTTT,CASSDWGTTWHF
-,TRBV5-7,TRBJ2-5,TRBD1,TGTGCCAGCAGCCCGCTCCCCCGAGGACAGGCCCTCCAAGAGACCCAGTACTTC,CASSPLPRGQALQETQYF
few,TRBV27,TRBJ1-6,TRBD1,TGTGCCAGCACGCGGACAGGGGATAATTCACCCCTCCACTTT,CASTRTGDNSPLHF
-,TRBV18,TRBJ1-5,-,TGTGCCAGCTCACCAACAAGTTCAGGGGTTCAGCCCCAGCATTTT,CASSPTSSGVQPQHF
-,TRBV2,TRBJ1-6,-,TGTGCCAGCAGTGAAATCCGCCTGGGTGGTAATTCACCCCTCCACTTT,CASSEIRLGGNSPLHF
few,TRBV5-1,TRBJ2-3,-,TGCGCCAGCAGCTTGCGGGGGATTAGCCCAGATACGCAGTATTTT,CASSLRGISPDTQYF
-,TRBV4-1,TRBJ2-5,-,TGCGCCAGCAGCCAAAAAAAGGGTACCCAAGAGACCCAGTACTTC,CASSQKKGTQETQYF
few,TRBV4-2,TRBJ2-5,TRBD2,TGTGCCAGCAGCCAAGATGATAGGACTAGAGAGACCCAGTACTTC,CASSQDDRTRETQYF
-,TRBV7-3,TRBJ2-3,-,TGTGCCAGCGGGCGGAGCACAGATACGCAGTATTTT,CASGRSTDTQYF
-,TRBV7-9,TRBJ2-5,-,TGTGCCAGCAGCTTAGCGCGGAGGGAGACCCAGTACTTC,CASSLARRETQYF
-,TRBV19,TRBJ1-6,-,TGTGCCAGTAGTGCGGACGGGTATTCACCCCTCCACTTT,CASSADGYSPLHF
-,TRBV5-1,TRBJ1-6,-,TGCGCCAGCAGCTTGCGTGCCCAGGGAGTTCCCTCCTATAATTCACCCCTCCACTTT,CASSLRAQGVPSYNSPLHF
-,TRBV2,TRBJ2-7,TRBD1,TGTGCCAGCAGCAGCGAAAGACAGGGAAATGAGCAGTACTTC,CASSSERQGNEQYF
-,TRBV7-9,TRBJ2-5,TRBD1,TGTGCCAGCACCGAAAGGGACAGCCAAGAGACCCAGTACTTC,CASTERDSQETQYF
-,TRBV29-1,TRBJ1-2,TRBD1,TGCAGCGCGCTAACAGGGGTTGGCTACACCTTC,CSALTGVGYTF
-,TRBV7-9,TRBJ1-1,-,TGTGCCAGCAGCTCAGGGCCCACTGAAGCTTTCTTT,CASSSGPTEAFF
-,TRBV7-9,TRBJ1-2,-,TGTGCCAGCAGCTTAGGGAAAGGCTACACCTTC,CASSLGKGYTF
-,TRBV4-1,TRBJ2-5,TRBD2,TGCGCCAGCAGCCCAGGACTAGCGGGGCAAGAGACCCAGTACTTC,CASSPGLAGQETQYF
few,TRBV5-6,TRBJ2-5,-,TGTGCCAGCAGCTCCGAAACCCGTGGAGAGACCCAGTACTTC,CASSSETRGETQYF
-,TRBV5-1,TRBJ1-6,-,TGCGCCAGCAGCTTGCGTTTTAATTCACCCCTCCACTTT,CASSLRFNSPLHF
-,TRBV29-1,TRBJ2-3,TRBD2,TGCAGCGTTGTTCCGGCGGGGGGGAGCACAGATACGCAGTATTTT,CSVVPAGGSTDTQYF
-,TRBV21-1,TRBJ2-7,-,TGTGCCAGCAGGCAAACACCGGGACAACTTTACGAGCAGTACTTC,CASRQTPGQLYEQYF
-,TRBV5-1,TRBJ2-7,TRBD1,TGCGCCAGCAGCTTGGGGCAGGGGGCCCACGAGCAGTACTTC,CASSLGQGAHEQYF
-,TRBV6-6,TRBJ1-5,-,TGTGCCAGCAGTTACGCAACCGGGACCCCCCAAAGGCCCCAGCATTTT,CASSYATGTPQRPQHF
-,TRBV29-1,TRBJ1-2,-,TGCAGCGTTTACATCGACAGCTTCGGCTACACCTTC,CSVYIDSFGYTF
few,TRBV11-3,TRBJ2-7,-,TGTGCCAGCAGCCTCGACCCCGTGGCCTCTGTGCAGTACTTC,CASSLDPVASVQYF
few,TRBV2,TRBJ2-7,-,TGTGCCAGCAGGGCTACCTACGAGCAGTACTTC,CASRATYEQYF
-,TRBV4-1,TRBJ2-1,TRBD1,TGCGCCAGCAGGGATGACTTGTCGACTCGGGACAGGGGACCCAATGAGCAGTTCTTC,CASRDDLSTRDRGPNEQFF
-,TRBV5-6,TRBJ2-2,-,TGTGCCAGCAGCTTGGAACAGGGAATCGGGGAGCTGTTTTTT,CASSLEQGIGELFF
-,TRBV7-9,TRBJ1-2,TRBD1,TGTGCCAGCAGCCACGACAGGGGGCGGAACTATGGCTACACCTTC,CASSHDRGRNYGYTF
-,TRBV6-6,TRBJ1-5,-,TGTGCCAGCAGTTACTCGAATTCAGGGGTCCAGCCCCAGCATTTT,CASSYSNSGVQPQHF
-,TRBV6-5,TRBJ1-2,TRBD1,TGTGCCAGCAGCCTTGACAGGGTCATCTATGGCTACACCTTC,CASSLDRVIYGYTF
few,TRBV29-1,TRBJ2-1,-,TGCAGCGTTTCGTCCCCGGGCAATGAGCAGTTCTTC,CSVSSPGNEQFF
-,TRBV5-1,TRBJ2-5,-,TGCGCCAGCGGGGAGTACCAAGAGACCCAGTACTTC,CASGEYQETQYF
-,TRBV30,TRBJ2-7,-,TGTGCCTGGAGTCCCCGGGGGAAAGGGTACGAGCAGTACTTC,CAWSPRGKGYEQYF